This TCR beta chain was identified in a study of T-cell reconstitution after alpha-beta-depleted transplantation in children. The table lists this clonotype with a count of one. For TCRbeta, the library was prepared with unique molecular identifiers. TCRdb analysed the PCR reads with MiXCR anew, one entry per CDR3 protein. The sample lists 600,000 to 800,000 distinct CDR3 sequences, 10% to 15% occurring once. V was trimmed by 6 bases and J by 1 base, leaving 22 bases between them. The CDR3 sequence is 18 residues long. The rearrangement uses TRBV12-3 or TRBV12-4 and TRBJ1-5; TRBD1 is a possible D gene (5 bases). The specimen was PBMCs, collected before TCRalphabeta/CD19-depleted stem cell transplant. This TCR derives from a girl aged 2-10 years with congenital amegakaryocytic thrombocytopenia, due to receive a stem cell transplant. In nucleotides, the CDR3 is TGTGCCAGCAGCCTGGGAACCGGGACCCAAAGGAGCAATCAGCCCCAGCATTTT. It specifies CASSLGTGTQRSNQPQHF.